A selection of T cell receptor beta chains follows, all from one sample in a study of blood T cell repertoires in COVID-19. The repertoire was sequenced with immunoSEQ multiplex PCR; TCRdb's copy has only in-frame clones and lacks some. The sample yields 120,000 or so clones, 85% to 90% seen once. The specimen was peripheral blood. The receptors derive from a man aged 60 to 75 with acute or convalescent COVID-19. The CDR3 runs from the conserved cysteine through the conserved F or W. A D gene is named only where the DNA matches it firmly. Clone size, where shown, is once, few, many, or a class for clones that have expanded.

j_call d_call v_call clone_size cdr3_aa cdr3_nt
TRBJ2-1 NA TRBV7-3 NA CASSPHGGASPYNEQFF TGTGCCAGCAGCCCCCATGGGGGCGCGTCCCCTTACAATGAGCAGTTCTTC
TRBJ2-3 TRBD2 TRBV18 NA CASSPLAGDIDTQYF TGTGCCAGCTCACCACTAGCGGGAGATATAGATACGCAGTATTTT
TRBJ1-1 NA TRBV28 NA CASSLQGGYTEAFF TGTGCCAGCAGTTTACAGGGAGGCTACACTGAAGCTTTCTTT
TRBJ2-2 TRBD1 TRBV3-1/TRBV3-2 NA CASSQLGQGANTGELFF TGTGCCAGCAGCCAACTGGGGCAGGGGGCGAACACCGGGGAGCTGTTTTTT
TRBJ2-1 TRBD2 TRBV27 NA CASSLGLAGVNEQFF TGTGCCAGCAGTTTAGGACTAGCGGGAGTCAATGAGCAGTTCTTC
TRBJ2-1 NA TRBV27 NA CASSDRYNEQFF TGTGCCAGTTCTGACAGATACAATGAGCAGTTCTTC
TRBJ1-3 NA TRBV30 NA CALRGSGNTIYF TGTGCCCTACGCGGCTCTGGAAACACCATATATTTT
TRBJ1-5 NA TRBV19 NA CATMNREGHQPQHF TGTGCCACGATGAACAGGGAAGGCCATCAGCCCCAGCATTTT
TRBJ1-5 NA TRBV10-2 NA CASSESGQSNQPQHF TGCGCCAGCAGTGAGTCCGGACAGTCCAATCAGCCCCAGCATTTT
TRBJ2-3 TRBD1 TRBV18 NA CASSPGQGFTDTQYF TGTGCCAGCTCACCGGGACAGGGGTTCACAGATACGCAGTATTTT
TRBJ1-4 NA TRBV11-2 NA CASSPPQRRGNEKLFF TGTGCCAGCAGCCCGCCGCAGCGGAGGGGTAATGAAAAACTGTTTTTT
TRBJ2-1 TRBD2 TRBV3-1/TRBV3-2 few CASSQESGRENEQFF TGTGCCAGCAGCCAAGAATCCGGGCGGGAGAATGAGCAGTTCTTC
TRBJ2-5 TRBD2 TRBV27 once CASSRPGGETQYF TGTGCCAGCAGTCGACCGGGGGGGGAGACCCAGTACTTC
TRBJ1-2 NA TRBV6-6 NA CASSPVEQGPYGYTF TGTGCCAGCAGCCCTGTGGAACAGGGCCCCTATGGCTACACCTTC
TRBJ2-3 TRBD2 TRBV5-4 once CASSPGTSGRGRGDTQYF TGTGCCAGCAGTCCTGGGACTAGCGGGAGGGGGCGGGGAGATACGCAGTATTTT
TRBJ1-6 NA TRBV6-6 NA CASRWQGGVNSPLHF TGTGCCAGCAGATGGCAGGGAGGGGTTAATTCACCCCTCCACTTT
TRBJ1-1 NA TRBV18 NA CASSQRGPATTEAFF TGTGCCAGCTCTCAGCGGGGCCCAGCCACCACTGAAGCTTTCTTT
TRBJ2-3 NA TRBV4-3 NA CASSQATSSADTQYF TGCGCCAGCAGCCAAGCAACTAGCAGTGCAGATACGCAGTATTTT
TRBJ1-1 NA TRBV18 NA CASSPQFGTEAFF TGTGCCAGCTCACCCCAATTCGGCACTGAAGCTTTCTTT
TRBJ1-1 NA TRBV4-3 NA CASSHYTGNTEAFF TGCGCCAGCAGCCACTACACAGGGAACACTGAAGCTTTCTTT
TRBJ2-2 NA TRBV9 NA CASSVVGTNTGELFF TGTGCCAGCAGCGTAGTAGGGACTAACACCGGGGAGCTGTTTTTT
TRBJ2-5 NA TRBV24-1 NA CATSDPSGALGKTQYF TGTGCCACCAGTGACCCCTCCGGAGCTCTAGGAAAGACCCAGTACTTC